Reported below is one TCR beta chain. This entry belongs to a study of cytomegalovirus exposure and HLA in healthy donors. Trimming took 7 bases from V and 2 from J; bases not matched to a gene: 9. CDR3 length: 16 residues. Per the germline V gene, CDR1 is MGHDK and CDR2 is SYGVNS. The assay was immunoSEQ multiplex PCR, and TCRdb's table has in-frame clones only and misses some. Among approximately 130,000 clones listed, more than 70% were seen once. The chain carries TRBV25-1 and TRBJ1-2; 11 bases match TRBD1. The sequencing input was PBMCs. The origin of this receptor is a woman in her 30s in good health and CMV-seronegative. This CDR3 reads CASTQGGTGGNYGYTF. In nucleotides, the CDR3 is TGTGCCAGCACCCAAGGTGGGACAGGGGGGAACTATGGCTACACCTTC.